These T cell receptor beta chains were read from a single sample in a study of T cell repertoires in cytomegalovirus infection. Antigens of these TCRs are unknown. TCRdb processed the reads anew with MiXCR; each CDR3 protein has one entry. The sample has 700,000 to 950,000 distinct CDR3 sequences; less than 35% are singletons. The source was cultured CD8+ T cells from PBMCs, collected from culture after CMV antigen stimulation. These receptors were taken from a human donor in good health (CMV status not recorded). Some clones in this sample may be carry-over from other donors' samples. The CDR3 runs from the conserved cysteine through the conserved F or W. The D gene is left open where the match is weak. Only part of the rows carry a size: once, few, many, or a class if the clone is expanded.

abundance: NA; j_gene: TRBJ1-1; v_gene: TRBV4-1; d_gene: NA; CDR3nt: TGCGCCAGCAGCCAAGGACACGGGTCTACCACTGAAGCTTTCTTT; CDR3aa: CASSQGHGSTTEAFF
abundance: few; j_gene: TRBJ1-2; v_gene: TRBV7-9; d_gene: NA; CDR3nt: TGTGCCAGCAGGCGGCCGGGAAGAACTATGGGCTACACCTTC; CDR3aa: CASRRPGRTMGYTF
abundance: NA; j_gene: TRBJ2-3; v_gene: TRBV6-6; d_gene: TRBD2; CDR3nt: TGTGCCAGCAGTCACGCGGTTAGCGGGGGATATACGCAGTATTTT; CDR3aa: CASSHAVSGGYTQYF
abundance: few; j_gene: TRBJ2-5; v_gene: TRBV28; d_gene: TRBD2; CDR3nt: TGTGCCAGCAGTCCATTACTAGCGGGTCAAGAGACCCAGTACTTC; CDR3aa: CASSPLLAGQETQYF
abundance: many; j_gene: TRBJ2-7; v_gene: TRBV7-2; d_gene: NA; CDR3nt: TGTGCCAGCACCTTTGGTGTGCTCGGGTACGAGCAGTACTTC; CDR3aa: CASTFGVLGYEQYF
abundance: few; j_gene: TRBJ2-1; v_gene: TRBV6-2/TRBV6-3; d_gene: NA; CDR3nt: TGTGCCAGCAGTCCCAACTTGTGGAATGAGCAGTTCTTC; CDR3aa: CASSPNLWNEQFF
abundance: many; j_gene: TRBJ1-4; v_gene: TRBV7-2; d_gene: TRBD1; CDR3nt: TGTGCCAGCAGCTTAGGTAGACAGGGCAACAGAGGGAAACTGTTTTTT; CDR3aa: CASSLGRQGNRGKLFF
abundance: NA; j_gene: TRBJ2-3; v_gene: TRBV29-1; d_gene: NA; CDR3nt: TGCAGCGTATCCAGCACAGATACGCAGTATTTT; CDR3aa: CSVSSTDTQYF
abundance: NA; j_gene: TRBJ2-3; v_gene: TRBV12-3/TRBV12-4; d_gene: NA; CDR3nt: TGTGCCAGCAGTTTCGAGGGGGGTAGGACAGATACGCAGTATTTT; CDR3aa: CASSFEGGRTDTQYF
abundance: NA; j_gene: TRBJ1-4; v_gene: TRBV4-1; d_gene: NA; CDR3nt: TGCGCCAGCAGCCAAGGGGTAGGACCAACTAATGAAAAACTGTTTTTT; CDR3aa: CASSQGVGPTNEKLFF
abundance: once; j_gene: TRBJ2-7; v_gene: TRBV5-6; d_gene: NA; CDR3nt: TGTGCCAGCAGCTCGTGGACAGACCGTGCCTACGAGCAGTACTTC; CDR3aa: CASSSWTDRAYEQYF
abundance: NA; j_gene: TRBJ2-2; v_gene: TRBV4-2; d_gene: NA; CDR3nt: TGTGCCAGCAGCCGGCTTGATGACACCGGGGAGCTGTTTTTT; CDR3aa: CASSRLDDTGELFF
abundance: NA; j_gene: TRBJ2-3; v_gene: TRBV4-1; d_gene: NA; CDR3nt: TGCGCCAGCAGCCAAGGGGGAGAGAGGTGGCCCACAGATACGCAGTATTTT; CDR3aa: CASSQGGERWPTDTQYF
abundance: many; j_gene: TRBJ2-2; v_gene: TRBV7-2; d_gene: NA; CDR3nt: TGTGCCAGCAGCGTAGCCAGGGCTCACACCGGGGAGCTGTTTTTT; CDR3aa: CASSVARAHTGELFF
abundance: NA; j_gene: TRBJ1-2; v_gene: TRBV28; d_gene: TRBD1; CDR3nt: TGTGCCAGCAGTCCCAGGGGGGAGTACTATGGCTACACCTTC; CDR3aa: CASSPRGEYYGYTF
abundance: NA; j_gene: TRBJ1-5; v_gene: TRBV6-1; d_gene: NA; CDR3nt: TGTGCCAGCTGTTGGACAGCCGATAGCAATCAGCCCCAGCATTTT; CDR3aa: CASCWTADSNQPQHF
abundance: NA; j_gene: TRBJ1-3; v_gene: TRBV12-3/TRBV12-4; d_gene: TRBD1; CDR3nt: TGTGCCAGCAGATCCGACAGGGTCCTTTCTGGAAACACCATATATTTT; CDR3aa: CASRSDRVLSGNTIYF
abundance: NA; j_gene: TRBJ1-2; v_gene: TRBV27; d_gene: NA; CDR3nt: TGTGCCAGCAGTTTAAACCCAGGCTACTATGGCTACACCTTC; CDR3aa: CASSLNPGYYGYTF
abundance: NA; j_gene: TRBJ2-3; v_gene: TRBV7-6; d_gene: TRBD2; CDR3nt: TGTGCCAGCAGCTTTAGAGGCCCGGCGGGGGTCCCAGATACGCAGTATTTT; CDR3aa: CASSFRGPAGVPDTQYF
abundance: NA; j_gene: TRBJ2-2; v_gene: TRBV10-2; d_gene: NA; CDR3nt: TGCGCCAGCAGTGAGATCTGGCACACTAACACCGGGGAGCTGTTTTTT; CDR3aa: CASSEIWHTNTGELFF
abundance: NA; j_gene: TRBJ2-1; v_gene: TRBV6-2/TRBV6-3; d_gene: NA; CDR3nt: TGTGCCAGCAGTTACCCCAGGGATACCCGGCTCTACAATGAGCAGTTCTTC; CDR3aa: CASSYPRDTRLYNEQFF
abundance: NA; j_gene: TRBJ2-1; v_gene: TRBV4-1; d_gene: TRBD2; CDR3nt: TGCGCCAGCAGCCAAGAGGTACTAGCGGGGGGGCTGGATGAGCAGTTCTTC; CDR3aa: CASSQEVLAGGLDEQFF
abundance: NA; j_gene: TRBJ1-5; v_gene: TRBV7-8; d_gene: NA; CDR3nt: TGTGCCAGCAGCTTATACGTCGTAGGCAATCAGCCCCAGCATTTT; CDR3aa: CASSLYVVGNQPQHF
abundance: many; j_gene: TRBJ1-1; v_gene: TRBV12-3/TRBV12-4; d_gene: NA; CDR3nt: TGTGCCAGCAGCCCTCAGCGGGGGCGGACTGAAGCTTTCTTT; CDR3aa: CASSPQRGRTEAFF
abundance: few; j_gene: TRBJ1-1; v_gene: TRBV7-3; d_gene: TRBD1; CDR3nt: TGTGCCAGCAGTAGGGGGCAGGACACTGAAGCTTTCTTT; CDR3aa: CASSRGQDTEAFF
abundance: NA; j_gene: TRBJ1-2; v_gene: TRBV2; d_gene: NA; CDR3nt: TGTGCCAGCAGTGAGGGGGAATATAAGGACCCTTCGGGCGGCTACACCTTC; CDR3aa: CASSEGEYKDPSGGYTF
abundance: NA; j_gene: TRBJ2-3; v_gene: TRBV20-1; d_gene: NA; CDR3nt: TGCAGTGCTAGAGACCCTTATGGGGCAGATACGCAGTATTTT; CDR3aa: CSARDPYGADTQYF
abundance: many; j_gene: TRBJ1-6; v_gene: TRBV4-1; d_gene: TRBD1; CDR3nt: TGCGCCAGCAGCCCGAAAGCGGGACAGAATTCACCCCTCCACTTT; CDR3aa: CASSPKAGQNSPLHF
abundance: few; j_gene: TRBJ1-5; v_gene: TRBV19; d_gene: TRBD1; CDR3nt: TGTGCCAGTAGCGAGATGGGACAGGGTTTAGATCAGCCCCAGCATTTT; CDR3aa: CASSEMGQGLDQPQHF
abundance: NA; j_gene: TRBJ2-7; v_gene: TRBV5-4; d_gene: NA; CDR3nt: TGTGCCAGCAGCTCCATCGGGGACCCCTACGAGCAGTACTTC; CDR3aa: CASSSIGDPYEQYF
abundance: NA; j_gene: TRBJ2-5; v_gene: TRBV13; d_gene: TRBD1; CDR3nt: TGTGCCAGCAGCTCGGACAGGGCGTACCAAGAGACCCAGTACTTC; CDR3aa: CASSSDRAYQETQYF
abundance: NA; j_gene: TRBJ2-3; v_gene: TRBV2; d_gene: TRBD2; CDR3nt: TGTGCCAGCAGTGACCCCCTAAGCGGGGAGAGCACAGATACGCAGTATTTT; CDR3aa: CASSDPLSGESTDTQYF
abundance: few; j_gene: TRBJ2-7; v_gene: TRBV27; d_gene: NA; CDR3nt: TGTGCCAGCAGTTTAGCTCAGGCTGGGGGCGAGCAGTACTTC; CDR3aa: CASSLAQAGGEQYF
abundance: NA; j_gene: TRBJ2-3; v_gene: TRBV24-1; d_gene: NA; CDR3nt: TGTGCCACCAGTGATACGGCTAGCTCCACAGATACGCAGTATTTT; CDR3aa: CATSDTASSTDTQYF
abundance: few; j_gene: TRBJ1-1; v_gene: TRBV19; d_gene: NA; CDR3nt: TGTGCCAGTAGTGCCTACAGAGTTCCTTTTGCTGAAGCTTTCTTT; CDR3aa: CASSAYRVPFAEAFF
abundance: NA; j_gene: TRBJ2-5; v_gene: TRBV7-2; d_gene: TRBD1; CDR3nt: TGTGCCAGCAGCCGACCTCCGAACAGGGGGCGCGAAGAGACCCAGTACTTC; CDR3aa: CASSRPPNRGREETQYF
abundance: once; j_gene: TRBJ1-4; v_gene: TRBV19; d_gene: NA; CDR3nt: TGTGCCAGTAGTATAACTCCAGGCTTAAATGAAAAACTGTTTTTT; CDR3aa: CASSITPGLNEKLFF
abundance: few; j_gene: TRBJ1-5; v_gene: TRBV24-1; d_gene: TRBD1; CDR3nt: TGTGCCACCAGTGATCCCGGGACAGAGGGCAATCAGCCCCAGCATTTT; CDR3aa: CATSDPGTEGNQPQHF
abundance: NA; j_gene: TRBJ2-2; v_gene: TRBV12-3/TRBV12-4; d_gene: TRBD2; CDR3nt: TGTGCCAGCAGTTCTGATAGCGGGGGGGCCCGGACCGGGGAGCTGTTTTTT; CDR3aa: CASSSDSGGARTGELFF
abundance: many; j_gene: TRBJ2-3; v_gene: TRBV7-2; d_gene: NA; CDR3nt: TGTGCCAGCACCCCGATAGGGGGGGCTGGCACAGATACGCAGTATTTT; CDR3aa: CASTPIGGAGTDTQYF
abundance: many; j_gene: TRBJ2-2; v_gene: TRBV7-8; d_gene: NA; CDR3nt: TGTGCCAGCAGCTTTACAGAGGACGGGGAGCTGTTTTTT; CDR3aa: CASSFTEDGELFF
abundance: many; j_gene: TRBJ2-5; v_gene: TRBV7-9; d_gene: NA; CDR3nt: TGTGCCAGCAGCCTAAGGGGATCGGAGACCCAGTACTTC; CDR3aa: CASSLRGSETQYF
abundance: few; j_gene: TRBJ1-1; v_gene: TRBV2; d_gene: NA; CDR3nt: TGTGCCTCCCGCGGGAGAACTGAAGCTTTCTTT; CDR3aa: CASRGRTEAFF
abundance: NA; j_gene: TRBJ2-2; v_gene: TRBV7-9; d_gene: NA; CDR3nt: TGTGCCATCTACCCAAGGCGGGGACACAGCGGGGTGAACACCGGGGAGCTGTTTTTT; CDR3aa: CAIYPRRGHSGVNTGELFF
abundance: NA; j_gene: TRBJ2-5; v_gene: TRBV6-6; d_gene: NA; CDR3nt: TGTGCCAGCAGTTACTCAAAGCATGCCAGGGGGGTAGAGACCCAGTACTTC; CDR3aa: CASSYSKHARGVETQYF